This is a list of T cell receptor beta chains from one sample in a study of cytomegalovirus exposure and HLA in healthy donors. Some clones are missing from TCRdb's copy, which holds only in-frame ones; the method was immunoSEQ multiplex PCR. The data hold under 200,000 clones, with almost 85% observed a single time. Sequenced material: PBMCs. The receptors here all came from a woman between 45 and 65 years old in good health and CMV-seronegative. Each CDR3 is given with its conserved first and last residue. The D gene is left open where the match is weak. Clone size is not always given. Where it is, it says once, few, many or a class for expanded clones.

>-|TRBV9|-|TRBJ2-5
CASSVRDTETQYF
TGTGCCAGCAGCGTCCGGGACACAGAGACCCAGTACTTC
>TRBD2|TRBV15|once|TRBJ2-5
CASRLAGGQETQYF
TGTGCCAGTCGACTAGCGGGGGGGCAAGAGACCCAGTACTTC
>TRBD1|TRBV7-6|-|TRBJ2-2
CASSPRQGDTGELFF
TGTGCCAGCAGCCCCAGACAGGGGGACACCGGGGAGCTGTTTTTT
>-|TRBV7-8|-|TRBJ2-7
CASSADHGLGGEQYF
TGTGCCAGCAGCGCTGATCACGGACTGGGGGGCGAGCAGTACTTC
>TRBD2|TRBV19|-|TRBJ2-2
CASSNGDYITGELFF
TGTGCCAGTAGTAATGGGGACTACATCACCGGGGAGCTGTTTTTT
>TRBD1|TRBV18|-|TRBJ1-2
CASSPDSGQGDYGYTF
TGTGCCAGCTCACCCGATTCGGGACAGGGGGACTATGGCTACACCTTC
>TRBD2|TRBV18|-|TRBJ2-1
CASAGGSVYNEQFF
TGTGCCAGCGCCGGGGGGAGCGTATACAATGAGCAGTTCTTC
>TRBD1|TRBV27|-|TRBJ1-1
CASKNRGFTEAFF
TGTGCCAGCAAAAACAGGGGATTTACTGAAGCTTTCTTT
>TRBD1|TRBV5-4|once|TRBJ2-1
CASSWDRDVNEQFF
TGTGCCAGCAGCTGGGACAGGGACGTTAATGAGCAGTTCTTC
>TRBD1|TRBV6-5|-|TRBJ2-7
CASSFRDRFSYEQYF
TGTGCCAGCAGTTTCCGGGACAGGTTTTCCTACGAGCAGTACTTC
>-|TRBV30|-|TRBJ1-6
CAWSVKGLASPLHF
TGTGCCTGGAGTGTAAAGGGGTTGGCCTCACCCCTCCACTTT
>-|TRBV19|-|TRBJ1-1
CASSIEDRGAFF
TGTGCCAGTAGTATAGAGGATAGAGGGGCTTTCTTT
>TRBD1|TRBV7-8|few|TRBJ1-5
CASSFAGTEFNQPQHF
TGTGCCAGCAGCTTTGCCGGGACAGAATTCAATCAGCCCCAGCATTTT
>-|TRBV30|-|TRBJ2-7
CAWSRQSTYEQYF
TGTGCCTGGAGTAGACAATCTACCTACGAGCAGTACTTC
>TRBD1|TRBV27|-|TRBJ2-2
CASSADRAVTGELFF
TGTGCCAGCAGTGCGGACAGGGCCGTGACCGGGGAGCTGTTTTTT
>-|TRBV5-1|-|TRBJ2-7
CASSFNGGSHEQYF
TGCGCCAGCAGCTTTAACGGGGGTAGCCACGAGCAGTACTTC
>TRBD1|TRBV6-6|-|TRBJ2-7
CASSQDRVLYEQYF
TGTGCCAGCAGTCAGGACAGGGTGCTTTACGAGCAGTACTTC
>-|TRBV27|-|TRBJ1-2
CASSFGSDYGYTF
TGTGCCAGCAGTTTCGGCAGCGACTATGGCTACACCTTC
>TRBD1|TRBV10-2|-|TRBJ2-7
CASSEQVPRRDRLSYEQYF
TGCGCCAGCAGTGAGCAAGTCCCTCGTAGGGACAGGCTATCCTACGAGCAGTACTTC
>-|TRBV6-1|once|TRBJ2-7
CASTPRATSGYEQYF
TGTGCCAGCACTCCCCGAGCAACAAGCGGATACGAGCAGTACTTC
>-|TRBV5-4|-|TRBJ2-7
CASSLDRVSYEQYF
TGTGCCAGCAGCTTGGACAGGGTATCCTACGAGCAGTACTTC
>-|TRBV5-4|-|TRBJ2-2
CASSLGQSNTGELFF
TGTGCCAGCAGCTTGGGGCAGTCGAACACCGGGGAGCTGTTTTTT
>TRBD1|TRBV7-9|once|TRBJ2-7
CSSSLAMWTGVRYEQYF
TGTTCCAGCAGCTTAGCAATGTGGACAGGGGTACGATACGAGCAGTACTTC
>-|TRBV7-3|-|TRBJ2-7
CASSLSAGNDEQYF
TGTGCCAGCAGCTTATCGGCAGGGAACGACGAGCAGTACTTC
>-|TRBV19|-|TRBJ2-2
CASSMPTANTGELFF
TGTGCCAGTAGTATGCCTACAGCGAACACCGGGGAGCTGTTTTTT
>-|TRBV27|-|TRBJ2-7
CASSSRDTPYEQYF
TGTGCCAGCAGTTCTCGGGACACTCCCTACGAGCAGTACTTC
>-|TRBV5-4|-|TRBJ1-1
CASTPRGAKNTEAFF
TGTGCCAGCACCCCCCGGGGGGCGAAGAACACTGAAGCTTTCTTT